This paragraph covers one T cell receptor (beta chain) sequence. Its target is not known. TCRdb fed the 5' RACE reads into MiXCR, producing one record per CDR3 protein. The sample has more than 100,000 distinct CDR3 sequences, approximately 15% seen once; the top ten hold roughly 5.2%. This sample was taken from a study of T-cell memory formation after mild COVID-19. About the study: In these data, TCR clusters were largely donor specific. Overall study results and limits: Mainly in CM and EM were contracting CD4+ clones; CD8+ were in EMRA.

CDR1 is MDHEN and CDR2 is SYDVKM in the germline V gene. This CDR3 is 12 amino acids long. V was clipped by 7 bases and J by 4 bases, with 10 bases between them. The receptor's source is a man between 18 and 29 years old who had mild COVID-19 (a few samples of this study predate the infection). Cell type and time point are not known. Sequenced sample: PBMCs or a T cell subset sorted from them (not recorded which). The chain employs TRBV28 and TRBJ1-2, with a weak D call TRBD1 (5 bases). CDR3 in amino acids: CASTGPSYGYTF. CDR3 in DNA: TGTGCCAGCACGGGGCCTAGCTATGGCTACACCTTC.